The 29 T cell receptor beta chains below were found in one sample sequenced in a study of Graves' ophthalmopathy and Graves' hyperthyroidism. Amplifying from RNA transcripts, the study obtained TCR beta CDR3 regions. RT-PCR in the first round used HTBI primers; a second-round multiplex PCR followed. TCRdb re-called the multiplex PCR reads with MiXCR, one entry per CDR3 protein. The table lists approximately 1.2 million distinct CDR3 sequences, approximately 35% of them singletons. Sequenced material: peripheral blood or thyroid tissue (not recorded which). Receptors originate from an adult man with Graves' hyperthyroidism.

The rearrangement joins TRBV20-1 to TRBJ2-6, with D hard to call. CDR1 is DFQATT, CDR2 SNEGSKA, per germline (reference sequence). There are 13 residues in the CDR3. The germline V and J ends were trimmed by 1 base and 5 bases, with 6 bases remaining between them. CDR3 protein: CSARALRANVLTF. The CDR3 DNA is TGCAGTGCTAGAGCCTTGCGGGCCAACGTCCTGACTTTC.

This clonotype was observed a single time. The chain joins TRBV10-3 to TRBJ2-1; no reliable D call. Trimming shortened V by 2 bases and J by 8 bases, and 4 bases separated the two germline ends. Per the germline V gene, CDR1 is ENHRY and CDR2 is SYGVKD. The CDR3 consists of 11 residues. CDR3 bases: TGTGCCATCAGTGAGGGCGATGAGCAGTTCTTC. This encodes CAISEGDEQFF.

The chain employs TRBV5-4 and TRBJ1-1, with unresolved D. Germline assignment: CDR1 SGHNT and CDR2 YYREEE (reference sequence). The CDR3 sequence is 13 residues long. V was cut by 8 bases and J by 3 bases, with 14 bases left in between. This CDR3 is CASKPPQHTEAFF. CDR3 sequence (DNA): TGTGCCAGTAAGCCCCCACAGCACACTGAAGCTTTCTTT.

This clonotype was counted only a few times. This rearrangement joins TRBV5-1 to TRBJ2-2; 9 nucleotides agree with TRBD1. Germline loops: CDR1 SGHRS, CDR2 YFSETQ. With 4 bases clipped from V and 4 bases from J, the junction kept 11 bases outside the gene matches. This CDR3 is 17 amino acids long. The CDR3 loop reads CASSAYGQGRFTGELFF. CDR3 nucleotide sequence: TGCGCCAGCAGCGCCTACGGACAGGGGAGGTTCACCGGGGAGCTGTTTTTT.

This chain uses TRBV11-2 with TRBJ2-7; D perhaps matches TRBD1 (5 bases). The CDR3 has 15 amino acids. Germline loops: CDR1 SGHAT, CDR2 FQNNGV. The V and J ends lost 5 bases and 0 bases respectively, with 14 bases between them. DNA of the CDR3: TGTGCCAGCAGCCGAGGAGACAGAAGCTCCTACGAGCAGTACTTC. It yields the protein CASSRGDRSSYEQYF.

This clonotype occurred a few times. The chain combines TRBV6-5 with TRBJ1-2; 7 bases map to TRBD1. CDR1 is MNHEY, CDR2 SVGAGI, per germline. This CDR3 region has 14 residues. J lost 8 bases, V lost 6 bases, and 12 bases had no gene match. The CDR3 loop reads CASRPPTGLEGYTF. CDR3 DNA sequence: TGTGCCAGCAGGCCCCCGACAGGGCTGGAGGGCTACACCTTC.

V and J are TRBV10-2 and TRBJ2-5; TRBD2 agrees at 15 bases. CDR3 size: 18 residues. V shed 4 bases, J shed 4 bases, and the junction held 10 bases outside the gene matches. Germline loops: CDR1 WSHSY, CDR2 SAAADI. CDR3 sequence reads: CASSAGLAGGPTAETQYF. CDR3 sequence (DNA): TGCGCCAGCAGTGCCGGACTAGCGGGAGGGCCGACTGCAGAGACCCAGTACTTC.

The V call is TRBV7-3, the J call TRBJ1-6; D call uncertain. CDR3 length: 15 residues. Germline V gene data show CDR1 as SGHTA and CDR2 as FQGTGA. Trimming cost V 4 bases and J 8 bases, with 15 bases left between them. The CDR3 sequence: CASSSPDGPYSPLHF. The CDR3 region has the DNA TGTGCCAGCAGCTCCCCGGACGGTCCTTATTCACCCCTCCACTTT.

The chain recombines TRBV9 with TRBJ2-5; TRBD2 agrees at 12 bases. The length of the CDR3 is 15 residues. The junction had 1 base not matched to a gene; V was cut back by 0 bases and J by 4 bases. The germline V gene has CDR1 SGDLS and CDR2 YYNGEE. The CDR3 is CASSVETSGRETQYF. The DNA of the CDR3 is TGTGCCAGCAGCGTAGAGACTAGCGGGAGAGAGACCCAGTACTTC.

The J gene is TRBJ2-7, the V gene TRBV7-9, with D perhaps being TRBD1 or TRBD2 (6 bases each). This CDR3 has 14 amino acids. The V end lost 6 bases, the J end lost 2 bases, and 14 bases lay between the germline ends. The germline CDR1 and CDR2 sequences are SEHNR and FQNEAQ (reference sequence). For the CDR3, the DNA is TGTGCCAGCAGAGGGGGGCTGGGCACCTACGAGCAGTACTTC. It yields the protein CASRGGLGTYEQYF.

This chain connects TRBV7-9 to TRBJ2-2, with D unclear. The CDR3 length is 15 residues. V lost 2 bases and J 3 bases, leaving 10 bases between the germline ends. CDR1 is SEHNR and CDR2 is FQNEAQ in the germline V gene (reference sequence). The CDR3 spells CASSLNFGDTGELFF. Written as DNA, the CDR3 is TGTGCCAGCAGCTTAAACTTTGGGGACACCGGGGAGCTGTTTTTT.

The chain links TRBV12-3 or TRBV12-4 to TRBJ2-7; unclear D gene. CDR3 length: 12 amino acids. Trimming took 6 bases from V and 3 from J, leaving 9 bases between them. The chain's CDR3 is CASSGRHYEQYF. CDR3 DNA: TGTGCCAGCAGCGGACGGCACTACGAGCAGTACTTC.

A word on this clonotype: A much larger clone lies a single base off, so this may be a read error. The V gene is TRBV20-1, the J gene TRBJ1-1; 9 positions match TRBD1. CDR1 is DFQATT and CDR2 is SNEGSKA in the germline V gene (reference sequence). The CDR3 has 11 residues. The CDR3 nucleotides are TGCAGTACACAGGGGGCTATTGAAGCTCTCTTT. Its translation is CSTQGAIEALF.

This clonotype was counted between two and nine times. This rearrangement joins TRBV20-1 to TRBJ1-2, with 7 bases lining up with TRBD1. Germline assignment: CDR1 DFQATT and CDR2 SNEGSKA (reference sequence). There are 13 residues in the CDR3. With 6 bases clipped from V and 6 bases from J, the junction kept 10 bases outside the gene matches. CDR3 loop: CSALQGPVNGYTF. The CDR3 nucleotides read TGCAGTGCACTACAGGGGCCGGTTAATGGCTACACCTTC.

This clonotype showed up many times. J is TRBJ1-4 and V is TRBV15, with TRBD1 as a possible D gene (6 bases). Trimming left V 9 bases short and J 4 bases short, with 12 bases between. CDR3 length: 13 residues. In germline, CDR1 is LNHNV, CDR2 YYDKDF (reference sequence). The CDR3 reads CATTRTDNEKLFF. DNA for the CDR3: TGTGCCACGACCAGGACAGATAATGAAAAACTGTTTTTT. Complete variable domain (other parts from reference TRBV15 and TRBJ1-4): DAMVIQNPRYQVTQFGKPVTLSCSQTLNHNVMYWYQQKSSQAPKLLFHYYDKDFNNEADTPDNFQSRRPNTSFCFLDIRSPGLGDTAMYLCATTRTDNEKLFFGSGTQLSVL.

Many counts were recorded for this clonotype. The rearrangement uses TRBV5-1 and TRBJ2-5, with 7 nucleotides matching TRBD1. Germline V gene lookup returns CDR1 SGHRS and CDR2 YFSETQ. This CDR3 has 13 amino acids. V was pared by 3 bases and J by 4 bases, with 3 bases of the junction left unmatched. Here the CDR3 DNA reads TGCGCCAGCAGCTGGGACAGCAGAGAGACCCAGTACTTC. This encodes CASSWDSRETQYF.

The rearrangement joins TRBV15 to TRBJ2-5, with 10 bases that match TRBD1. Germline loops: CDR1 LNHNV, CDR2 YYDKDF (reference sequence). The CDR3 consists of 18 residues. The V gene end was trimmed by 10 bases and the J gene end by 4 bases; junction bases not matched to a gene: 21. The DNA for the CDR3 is TGTGCCAGCAGTTATAGAAAACGGGGACAGGGGATGACAGAGACCCAGTACTTC. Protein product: CASSYRKRGQGMTETQYF.

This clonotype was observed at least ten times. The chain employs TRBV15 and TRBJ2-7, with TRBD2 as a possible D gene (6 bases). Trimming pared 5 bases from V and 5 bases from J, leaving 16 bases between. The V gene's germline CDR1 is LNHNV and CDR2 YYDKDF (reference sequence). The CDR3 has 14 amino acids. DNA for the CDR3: TGTGCCACCAGCCGAGGGCGGGGTCTAAACGAGCAGTACTTC. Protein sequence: CATSRGRGLNEQYF.

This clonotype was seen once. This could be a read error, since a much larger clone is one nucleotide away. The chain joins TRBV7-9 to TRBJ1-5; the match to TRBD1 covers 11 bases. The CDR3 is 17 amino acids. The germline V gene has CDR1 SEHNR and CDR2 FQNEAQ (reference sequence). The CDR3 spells CASSQALGQGVGQPQHF. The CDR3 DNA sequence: TGCGCCAGCAGCCAAGCACTGGGACAGGGGGTTGGTCAGCCCCAGCATTTT.

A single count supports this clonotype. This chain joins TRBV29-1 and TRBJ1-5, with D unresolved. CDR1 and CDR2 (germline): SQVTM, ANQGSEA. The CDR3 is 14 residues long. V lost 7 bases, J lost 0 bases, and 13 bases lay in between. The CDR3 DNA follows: TGCAGCGCAACGGAGAACGGTAGCAATCAGCCCCAGCATTTT. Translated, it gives CSATENGSNQPQHF.

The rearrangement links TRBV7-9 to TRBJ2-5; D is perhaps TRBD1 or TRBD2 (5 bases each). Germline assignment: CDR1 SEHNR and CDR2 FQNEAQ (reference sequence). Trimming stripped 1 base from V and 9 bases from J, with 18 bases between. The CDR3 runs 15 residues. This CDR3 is CASSLDGTGNQPQYF. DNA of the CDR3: TGTGCCAGCAGCTTAGACGGGACGGGGAATCAGCCCCAGTACTTC.

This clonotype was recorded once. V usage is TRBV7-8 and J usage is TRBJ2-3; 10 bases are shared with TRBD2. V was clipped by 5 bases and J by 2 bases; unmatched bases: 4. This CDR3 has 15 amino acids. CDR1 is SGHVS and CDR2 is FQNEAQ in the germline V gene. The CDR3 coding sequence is TGTGCCAGCAGCCAAGGACTAGCGGTCACAGATACGCAGTATTTT. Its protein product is CASSQGLAVTDTQYF.

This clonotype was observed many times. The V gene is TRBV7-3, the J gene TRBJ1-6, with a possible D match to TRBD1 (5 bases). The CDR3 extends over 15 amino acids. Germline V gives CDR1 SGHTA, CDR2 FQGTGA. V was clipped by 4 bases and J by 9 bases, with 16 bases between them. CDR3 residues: CASSSSGAGPSPLHF. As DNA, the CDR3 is TGTGCCAGCAGCTCCTCGGGTGCAGGGCCTTCACCCCTCCACTTT.

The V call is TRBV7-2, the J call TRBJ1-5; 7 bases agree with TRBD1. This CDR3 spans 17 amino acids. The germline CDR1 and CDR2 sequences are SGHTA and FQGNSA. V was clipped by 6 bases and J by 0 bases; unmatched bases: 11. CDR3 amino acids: CASSYGIGQDSNQPQHF. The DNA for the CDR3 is TGTGCCAGCAGTTACGGTATCGGACAGGATAGCAATCAGCCCCAGCATTTT.

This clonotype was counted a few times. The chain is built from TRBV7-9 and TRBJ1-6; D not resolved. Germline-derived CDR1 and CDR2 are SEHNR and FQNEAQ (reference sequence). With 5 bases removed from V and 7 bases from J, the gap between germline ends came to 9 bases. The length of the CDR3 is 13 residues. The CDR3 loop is CASSPRENSPLHF. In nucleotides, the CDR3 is TGTGCCAGCAGCCCACGGGAGAATTCACCCCTCCACTTT.

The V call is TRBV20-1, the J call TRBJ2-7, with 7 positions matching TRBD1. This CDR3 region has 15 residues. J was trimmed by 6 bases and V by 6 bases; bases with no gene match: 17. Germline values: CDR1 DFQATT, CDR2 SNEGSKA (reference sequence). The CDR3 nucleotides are TGCAGTGCCAGCAGCCAATGGGGGACAGAAGTCGAGCAGTACTTC. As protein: CSASSQWGTEVEQYF.

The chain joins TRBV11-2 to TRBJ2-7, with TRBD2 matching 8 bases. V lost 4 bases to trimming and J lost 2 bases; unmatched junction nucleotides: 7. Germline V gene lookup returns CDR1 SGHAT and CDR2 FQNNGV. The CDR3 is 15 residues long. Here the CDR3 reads CASSSLSGATYEQYF. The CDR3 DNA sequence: TGTGCCAGCAGCTCACTTAGCGGGGCAACCTACGAGCAGTACTTC.

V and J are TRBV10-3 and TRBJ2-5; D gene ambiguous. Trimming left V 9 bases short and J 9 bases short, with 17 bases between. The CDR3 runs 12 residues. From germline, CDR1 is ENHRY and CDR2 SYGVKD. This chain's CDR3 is CAIGLSLESQYF. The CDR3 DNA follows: TGTGCCATAGGGCTTTCCTTGGAGTCCCAGTACTTC.

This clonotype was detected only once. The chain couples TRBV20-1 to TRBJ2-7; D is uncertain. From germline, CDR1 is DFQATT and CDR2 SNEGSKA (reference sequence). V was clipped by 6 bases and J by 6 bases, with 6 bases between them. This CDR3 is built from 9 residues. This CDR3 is CSATLEQYF. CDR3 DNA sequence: TGCAGTGCCACCCTCGAGCAGTACTTC.